The T cell receptor (beta chain) described here comes from a study of T cell responses to AZD1222 COVID-19 vaccine. TCRdb keeps only in-frame clones here, not all; method: immunoSEQ multiplex PCR. The table has 99,000 or so clones, roughly nine tenths seen once. This clone came up once. This CDR3 has 15 amino acids. The J segment lost 4 bases and the V segment lost 5 bases, leaving 8 bases of the junction unmatched. Germline loops: CDR1 MNHEY, CDR2 SMNVEV (reference sequence). The sequencing here drew on peripheral blood, taken 28 days after the second AZD1222 dose. This chain connects TRBV27 to TRBJ2-1, with 7 bases identical to TRBD2. This TCR was recovered from an adult who received the AZD1222 COVID-19 vaccine. The CDR3: CASSHSGTPYNEQFF. CDR3 sequence (DNA): TGTGCCAGCAGTCACAGCGGGACCCCGTACAATGAGCAGTTCTTC.